This T cell receptor (beta chain) was found in a study of pediatric ulcerative colitis. Whole-study findings and limits: Some T cells in rectal biopsies may come from blood, especially with overt colitis. In rectum, acute severe colitis had expanded clones and less diversity.

Method: immunoSEQ multiplex PCR; TCRdb's copy keeps in-frame clones and lacks some. The sample comprises more than 40,000 clones, around 81% of which are singletons, and 3% to 4.5% rests with the top ten. Concerning this clone itself: Its target is not known.

Rectal tissue came from one to two pinch biopsies taken at colonoscopy. V was shortened by 5 bases and J by 5 bases, with 15 bases between the two germline ends. Per germline, CDR1 KGHSH and CDR2 LQKENI. This CDR3 spans 14 amino acids. V and J are TRBV18 and TRBJ2-5; either TRBD1 or TRBD2 may fit D (5 bases each). Material for sequencing was gut tissue. This receptor was identified in a girl aged 10 to 17 with moderate ulcerative colitis. The CDR3 DNA reads as TGTGCCAGCTCATTTTCCGGGACCCCCGAGACCCAGTACTTC. It encodes CASSFSGTPETQYF.